Listed below are T cell receptor beta chains from one sample, sequenced in a study of blood T cell repertoires in COVID-19. Method: immunoSEQ multiplex PCR; TCRdb's copy keeps in-frame clones and lacks some. The profile shows 95,000 to 100,000 clones, roughly nine tenths of them singletons. The sample consisted of peripheral blood. These receptors all stem from a man aged 45-65 years with acute or convalescent COVID-19. Both conserved end residues are part of each CDR3. The D gene is left open where the match is weak. The size field is filled for only some rows; it gives once, few, many or a size class.

cdr3_nt,cdr3_aa,d_call,v_call,clone_size,j_call
TGTGCCAGCTCACCGGTAGGGACAGTTTTCACCTTC,CASSPVGTVFTF,TRBD1,TRBV18,-,TRBJ1-2
TGTGCCAGCAGCTTAGGTCAGGGGTTGAACACTGAAGCTTTCTTT,CASSLGQGLNTEAFF,-,TRBV7-2,-,TRBJ1-1
TGTGCCAGCAGTTACCCATCCGGACAGCCTAATGAAAAACTGTTTTTT,CASSYPSGQPNEKLFF,-,TRBV6-2/TRBV6-3,few,TRBJ1-4
TGCGCCAGCAGCTTTACGGAGCCTTATACAGATACGCAGTATTTT,CASSFTEPYTDTQYF,-,TRBV5-1,-,TRBJ2-3
TGTGCCAGCAGCTCCGCACTCGCAGAGCAGTACTTC,CASSSALAEQYF,-,TRBV7-2,-,TRBJ2-7
TGTGCCTGGAGTACCGGACAGGGGTCGCGTCAGCCCCAGCATTTT,CAWSTGQGSRQPQHF,TRBD1,TRBV30,-,TRBJ1-5
TGTGCCAGCAGCTTAGTTGGCCATAGCACAGATACGCAGTATTTT,CASSLVGHSTDTQYF,-,TRBV7-2,-,TRBJ2-3
TGTGCCAGCAGTGAATATAATGGAGCCTTGGTCAATGAGCAGTTCTTC,CASSEYNGALVNEQFF,-,TRBV25-1,once,TRBJ2-1
TGTGCCAGCAGCCACTTTTATGGCTACACCTTC,CASSHFYGYTF,-,TRBV12-3/TRBV12-4,-,TRBJ1-2
TGTGCCAGCAGCCCGGGAGTTAATGAAAAACTGTTTTTT,CASSPGVNEKLFF,-,TRBV7-9,-,TRBJ1-4
TGTGCCAGCAGCCCTCGGACAGGGATAGAGTCTAATGAGCAGTTCTTC,CASSPRTGIESNEQFF,TRBD1,TRBV7-6,-,TRBJ2-1
TGCAGTGCTAGTGCAGCCACTCAGGGGACTGAAGCTTTCTTT,CSASAATQGTEAFF,-,TRBV20-1,-,TRBJ1-1
TGTGCCAGCAGCCCCAGGGACACGATGAACACCGGGGAGCTGTTTTTT,CASSPRDTMNTGELFF,-,TRBV7-3,-,TRBJ2-2
TGCGCCAGCAGCTTGGCCCGGGGGGGCCGGGATGAGCAGTTCTTC,CASSLARGGRDEQFF,TRBD2,TRBV5-1,-,TRBJ2-1
TGTGCCAGTAGTCCACTAGCGGGGGGCGTCTCCACCGGGGAGCTGTTTTTT,CASSPLAGGVSTGELFF,TRBD2,TRBV19,-,TRBJ2-2
TGTGCCAGCAGGGAGGGGTTAGCCGGGGAGCTGTTTTTT,CASREGLAGELFF,-,TRBV2,-,TRBJ2-2
TGTGCCAGCAGCCCCCTCGTGGGGAGTAATGAAAAACTGTTTTTT,CASSPLVGSNEKLFF,-,TRBV7-9,-,TRBJ1-4
TGTGCCAGCAGCGCTGACAGGGGCCGGAATCAGCCCCAGCATTTT,CASSADRGRNQPQHF,TRBD1,TRBV2,few,TRBJ1-5
TGTGCCAGCAGTCTACAGGGGAGGCTATCCACAGATACGCAGTATTTT,CASSLQGRLSTDTQYF,-,TRBV6-2/TRBV6-3,-,TRBJ2-3
TGTGCCAGCAGCCTGGGACAGGCGAACACCGGGGAGCTGTTTTTT,CASSLGQANTGELFF,TRBD1,TRBV3-1/TRBV3-2,-,TRBJ2-2
TGTGCCAGTAGTTTTGTGCAGTCGAGGCATGATGGCTACACCTTC,CASSFVQSRHDGYTF,-,TRBV19,-,TRBJ1-2
TGTGCCAGTACTAACGGTGCAGGAAATCAGCCCCAGCATTTT,CASTNGAGNQPQHF,-,TRBV19,-,TRBJ1-5
TGTGCCAGCTCACGGGAGTCAACTAATGAAAAACTGTTTTTT,CASSRESTNEKLFF,-,TRBV18,-,TRBJ1-4
TGTGCCAGTAGTATTTGGGGCAGTTCACCCCTCCACTTT,CASSIWGSSPLHF,-,TRBV19,-,TRBJ1-6
TGTGCCAGCAGTACTACCGACAGGGACTATGGCTACACCTTC,CASSTTDRDYGYTF,TRBD1,TRBV2,-,TRBJ1-2
TGTGCCAGCAGCTTAGGACAGGGCCCCCACGAGCAGTACTTC,CASSLGQGPHEQYF,TRBD1,TRBV7-9,-,TRBJ2-7
TGCGCCAGCAGACAGGGGAACTATGGCTACACCTTC,CASRQGNYGYTF,TRBD1,TRBV5-1,-,TRBJ1-2
TGTGCCAGTCACAGGGGGGATTATGGCTACACCTTC,CASHRGDYGYTF,TRBD1,TRBV2,-,TRBJ1-2
TGTGCCAGCAGTCCCACCGACAGGGGTCGCAATCAGCCCCAGCATTTT,CASSPTDRGRNQPQHF,TRBD1,TRBV27,once,TRBJ1-5
TGTGCCAGCAGCACAGAGACCTACTCCTACAATGAGCAGTTCTTC,CASSTETYSYNEQFF,-,TRBV9,few,TRBJ2-1
TGTGCCAGCAGCCAAGATTGGCATCAGCCCCAGCATTTT,CASSQDWHQPQHF,-,TRBV4-2,-,TRBJ1-5
TGTGCCAGCAGCGTAGCGTGGGGGGACTACGAGCAGTACTTC,CASSVAWGDYEQYF,-,TRBV9,once,TRBJ2-7
TGTGCCAGCAGTGCGTCCGGGGACAGGGGCCGTTTGTTTTTT,CASSASGDRGRLFF,TRBD1,TRBV6-4,-,TRBJ1-4
TGTGCCAGCAGCTTAGCAGGGGCTAGGGAGCTGTTTTTT,CASSLAGARELFF,-,TRBV7-2,-,TRBJ2-2
TGTGCCAGCAGCTCGGGACTCCTTAGCACAGATACGCAGTATTTT,CASSSGLLSTDTQYF,-,TRBV7-2,-,TRBJ2-3
TGTGCCAGCAGCGGAGGAGGGGCAGACACCTACGAGCAGTACTTC,CASSGGGADTYEQYF,-,TRBV9,once,TRBJ2-7
TGTGCCACCAGCAAAAGGACAGGGATCAATCAGCCCCAGCATTTT,CATSKRTGINQPQHF,TRBD1,TRBV15,-,TRBJ1-5
TGTGCCAGCAGCCCGGCCGGGACAGGACAACGCTATGGCTACACCTTC,CASSPAGTGQRYGYTF,TRBD1,TRBV3-1/TRBV3-2,-,TRBJ1-2
TGTGCCAGCAGTGACAGTCCCGAAAAACTGTTTTTT,CASSDSPEKLFF,-,TRBV6-1,-,TRBJ1-4
TGTGCCAGCAGTGATGCAGGAGGCTCCTACAATGAGCAGTTCTTC,CASSDAGGSYNEQFF,-,TRBV2,-,TRBJ2-1
TGTGCCAGCAGCTCGGGACAGCCCTCTGGAAACACCATATATTTT,CASSSGQPSGNTIYF,TRBD1,TRBV7-2,once,TRBJ1-3
TGTGCCAGCAGTCGACCAGGTTTTTCCTACAATGAGCAGTTCTTC,CASSRPGFSYNEQFF,-,TRBV27,-,TRBJ2-1
TGTGCCAGCAGCCATCGGACAGGGGAAGCCAAAAACATTCAGTACTTC,CASSHRTGEAKNIQYF,TRBD1,TRBV6-2/TRBV6-3,few,TRBJ2-4
TGTGCCAGCAGTGATCAGGGGGCGAACACCGGGGAGCTGTTTTTT,CASSDQGANTGELFF,TRBD1,TRBV25-1,-,TRBJ2-2
TGTGCCAGCAGCTCCCCTGGAGACACTGAAGCTTTCTTT,CASSSPGDTEAFF,-,TRBV7-9,-,TRBJ1-1
TGTGCCAGCAGTTTCGTGGACAGCAACTATGGCTACACCTTC,CASSFVDSNYGYTF,-,TRBV27,few,TRBJ1-2
TGTGCCAGCAGTTTCGCGGGGACAGGGGCCTACGAGCAGTACTTC,CASSFAGTGAYEQYF,TRBD1,TRBV6-6,-,TRBJ2-7
TGTGCAAGTCGCTCCGGACAGGGGCGGCGTGGCTACACCTTC,CASRSGQGRRGYTF,-,TRBV12-2,-,TRBJ1-2
TGTGCCAGCAGTCCCCGGGACAGGGGGCGAACTGAAGCTTTCTTT,CASSPRDRGRTEAFF,TRBD1,TRBV6-6,-,TRBJ1-1
TGTGCCAGCAGTCCAAGCACAGATACGCAGTATTTT,CASSPSTDTQYF,-,TRBV27,-,TRBJ2-3
TGTGCCAGCAGTGAATCGAATCTAGCGGGGGGCACAGATACGCAGTATTTT,CASSESNLAGGTDTQYF,TRBD2,TRBV28,-,TRBJ2-3
TGTGCCAGTAGTATTCAGTGGCAGGGGGATCAGCCCCAGCATTTT,CASSIQWQGDQPQHF,TRBD1,TRBV19,-,TRBJ1-5
TGCGCCAGCAGCTTCCGGGGACTAGCGGGGTACTCAAGCTCCTACAATGAGCAGTTCTTC,CASSFRGLAGYSSSYNEQFF,TRBD2,TRBV5-1,-,TRBJ2-1
TGTGCCAGCAGTGGAGGTCTACCGAGCTCCTACAATGAGCAGTTCTTC,CASSGGLPSSYNEQFF,-,TRBV25-1,-,TRBJ2-1
TGTGCCAGCAGCTACAGACTAGCAGGGGCCGGGGAGCTGTTTTTT,CASSYRLAGAGELFF,-,TRBV11-3,-,TRBJ2-2
TGTGCCAGCCTATTGACAGGGAGCAGCAATCAGCCCCAGCATTTT,CASLLTGSSNQPQHF,TRBD1,TRBV6-5,once,TRBJ1-5
TGCGCCAGCAGCCAAGATCCCGACACTGAAGCTTTCTTT,CASSQDPDTEAFF,-,TRBV4-1,-,TRBJ1-1
TGTGCCAGCAGTTACAGGGAATACACTGAAGCTTTCTTT,CASSYREYTEAFF,-,TRBV12-3/TRBV12-4,once,TRBJ1-1
TGTGCCAGCAGACAGCTGACATATGGCTACACCTTC,CASRQLTYGYTF,-,TRBV2,-,TRBJ1-2